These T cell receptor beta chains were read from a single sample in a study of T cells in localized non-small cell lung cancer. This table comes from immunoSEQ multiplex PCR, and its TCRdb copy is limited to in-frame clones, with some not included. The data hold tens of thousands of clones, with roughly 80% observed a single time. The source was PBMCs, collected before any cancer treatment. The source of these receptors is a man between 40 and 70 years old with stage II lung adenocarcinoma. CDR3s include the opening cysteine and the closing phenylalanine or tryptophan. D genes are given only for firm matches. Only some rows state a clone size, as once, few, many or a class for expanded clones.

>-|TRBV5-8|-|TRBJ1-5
TGTGCCAGCAGTAGTAGAGACGGGAGCAATCAGCCCCAGCATTTT
CASSSRDGSNQPQHF
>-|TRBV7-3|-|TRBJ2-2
TGTGCCAGCAGCCCAAACTTCGGCGACTCCCCATCCGGGGAGCTGTTTTTT
CASSPNFGDSPSGELFF
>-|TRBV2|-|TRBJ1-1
TGTGCCAGCAGCGGGTTGACAGCTAACACTGAAGCTTTCTTT
CASSGLTANTEAFF
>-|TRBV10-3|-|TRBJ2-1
TGTGCCATCAGTGGAACGGGGGCTAATGAGCAGTTCTTC
CAISGTGANEQFF
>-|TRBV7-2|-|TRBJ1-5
TGTGCCAGCAGCTTAATTGGGGGCGATCAGCCCCAGCATTTT
CASSLIGGDQPQHF
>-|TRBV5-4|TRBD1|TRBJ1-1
TGTGCCAGCAGCTTGAGTGGGACAGGAGGCACTGAAGCTTTCTTT
CASSLSGTGGTEAFF
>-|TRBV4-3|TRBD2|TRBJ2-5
TGCGCCAGCAGCCAAGAATTTCGCGGGAGGGGAGAGACCCAGTACTTC
CASSQEFRGRGETQYF
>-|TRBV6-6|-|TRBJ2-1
TGTGCCAGCAGTTATTTTGCTGGGCAGTTCTTC
CASSYFAGQFF
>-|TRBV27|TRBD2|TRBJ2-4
TGTGCCAGCAGTTCGGGACTAGCGGGGGTAGCCAAAAACATTCAGTACTTC
CASSSGLAGVAKNIQYF
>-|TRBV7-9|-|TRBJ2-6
TGTGCCAGCAGTTCCAGGGTGTTTGGGGCCAACGTCCTGACTTTC
CASSSRVFGANVLTF
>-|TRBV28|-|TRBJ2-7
TGTGCCAGCATGGGGCCGTACTACGAGCAGTACTTC
CASMGPYYEQYF
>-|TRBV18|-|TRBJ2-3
TGTGCCAGCTCACCTAACCGGGGGAGCACAGATACGCAGTATTTT
CASSPNRGSTDTQYF
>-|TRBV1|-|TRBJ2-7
TGCACCAGCAGCCAAGACCCCGGGGGAGGGCTCTCCTACGAGCAGTACTTC
CTSSQDPGGGLSYEQYF
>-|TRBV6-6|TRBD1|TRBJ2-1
TGTGCCAGCAGTAAGGGACAGGGGAACAATGAGCAGTTCTTC
CASSKGQGNNEQFF
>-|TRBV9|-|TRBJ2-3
TGTGCCAGCAGCGTAGAGGGCGTATGGACAGATACGCAGTATTTT
CASSVEGVWTDTQYF
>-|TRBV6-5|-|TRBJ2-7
TGTGCCAGCAGTTACTCCCGGGGACAACCCTACGAGCAGTACTTC
CASSYSRGQPYEQYF
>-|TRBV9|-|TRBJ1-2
TGTGCCAGCAGCGAACAGGAAAACTATGGCTACACCTTC
CASSEQENYGYTF
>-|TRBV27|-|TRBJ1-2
TGTGCCAGCAGTTCTTCCTCGGCAGTAACTAACTATGGCTACACCTTC
CASSSSSAVTNYGYTF
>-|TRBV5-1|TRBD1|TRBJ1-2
TGCGCCAGCAGCTCCGACAGGGTAGTTGGCTACACCTTC
CASSSDRVVGYTF
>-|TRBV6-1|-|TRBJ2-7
TGTGCCACGGAAGGGGGGGGGCCTCGGGAGCAGTACTTC
CATEGGGPREQYF
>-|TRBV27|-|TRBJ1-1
TGTGCCAGCAGTTTAACTATGAACACTGAAGCTTTCTTT
CASSLTMNTEAFF
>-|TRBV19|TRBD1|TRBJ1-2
TGTGCCAGTAGTACTTACCGGGACAGCAACTATGGCTACACCTTC
CASSTYRDSNYGYTF
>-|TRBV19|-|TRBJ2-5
TGTGCCAGTAGTACTCGAAGGACGGCTCGCGAAGAGACCCAGTACTTC
CASSTRRTAREETQYF
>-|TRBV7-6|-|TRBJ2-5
TGTGCCAGCAGCTCGCCCGGCCACGGTCAGACCCAGTACTTC
CASSSPGHGQTQYF
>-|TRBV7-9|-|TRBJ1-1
TGTGCCAGCAGCCCAGACATAAACACTGAAGCTTTCTTT
CASSPDINTEAFF
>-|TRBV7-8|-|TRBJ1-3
TGTGCCAGCAGCTTACAGGAGACGGGAAACACCATATATTTT
CASSLQETGNTIYF
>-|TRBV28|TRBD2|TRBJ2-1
TGTGCCAGCAGTCCTAGCGGGGGGATGCATGAGCAGTTCTTC
CASSPSGGMHEQFF
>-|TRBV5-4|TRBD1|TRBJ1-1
TGTGCCAGCAGCTTGGCGAGGACAGGGAGGGTTGGGAACACTGAAGCTTTCTTT
CASSLARTGRVGNTEAFF
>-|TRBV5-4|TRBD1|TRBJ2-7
TGTGCCAGCAGCTTAGACAGGGGCTACGAGCAGTACTTC
CASSLDRGYEQYF
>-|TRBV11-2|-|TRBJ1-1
TGTGCCAGCAGCTTATGGGGGGGGGAGAACACTGAAGCTTTCTTT
CASSLWGGENTEAFF
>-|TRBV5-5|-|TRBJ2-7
TGTGCCAGCAGCTTGGGGCCCCTCTCCTACGAGCAGTACTTC
CASSLGPLSYEQYF
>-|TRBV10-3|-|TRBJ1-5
TGTGCCATCAGTGGGACAGAAAATCAGCCCCAGCATTTT
CAISGTENQPQHF
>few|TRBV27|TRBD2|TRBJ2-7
TGTGCCAGCAGTTATAAAGCGGGAAAGCCTGGGGAGCAGTACTTC
CASSYKAGKPGEQYF